What follows is one T cell receptor (beta chain) and its context. Antigen: not known. The data were obtained in a study of OX40 agonist ivuxolimab in advanced cancers. Across the whole study: Administration of intravenous ivuxolimab to patients occurred every 2 weeks at 0.01 to 10 mg/kg. One hepatocellular carcinoma and two cutaneous melanoma patients partially responded.

The data were produced by immunoSEQ multiplex PCR, yet TCRdb's version contains in-frame clones alone and is incomplete. The table shows fewer than 90,000 clones, with about 85% occurring only once. Study conclusions and caveats: Clonal expansion was among the lowest in partial responders at 0.1-3.0 mg/kg, especially CD8+. CD8+ T cells averaged more expanded clones than CD4+.

The sequences come from CD4+ or CD8+ T cells sorted from blood, collected in a trial of the OX40 agonist ivuxolimab. The TCR comes from an adult with an advanced solid tumor such as melanoma, head and neck, liver or kidney cancer.

The CDR3 DNA is TGTGCCAGCAGTGAGACAGCTCCCTATGGCTACACCTTC. It codes for CASSETAPYGYTF. This chain connects TRBV7-2 to TRBJ1-2; a possible D gene is TRBD1 (5 bases). V dropped 6 bases and J dropped 4 bases, with 12 bases sitting between them. The CDR3 extends over 13 amino acids. CDR1 and CDR2 (germline): SGHTA, FQGNSA.